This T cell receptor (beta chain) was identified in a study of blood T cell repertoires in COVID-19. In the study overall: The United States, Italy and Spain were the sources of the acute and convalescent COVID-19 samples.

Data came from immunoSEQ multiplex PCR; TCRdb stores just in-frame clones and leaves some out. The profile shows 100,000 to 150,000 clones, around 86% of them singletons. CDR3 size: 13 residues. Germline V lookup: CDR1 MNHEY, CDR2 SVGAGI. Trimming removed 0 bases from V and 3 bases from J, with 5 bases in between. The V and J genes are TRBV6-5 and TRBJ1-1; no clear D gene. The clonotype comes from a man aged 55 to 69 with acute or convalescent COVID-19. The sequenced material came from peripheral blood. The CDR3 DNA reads TGTGCCAGCAGTTACTCCTTCGACACTGAAGCTTTCTTT. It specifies CASSYSFDTEAFF.